The 20 T cell receptor beta chains below all came from one sample that was sequenced in a study of blood T cells in healthy people across ages. A J-beta primer mix and a sample-barcoded 5' primer were used in a second PCR of about 7 to 11 cycles. TCRdb itself ran the 5' RACE reads through MiXCR, one entry per CDR3 protein. The sample contains 650,000 to 800,000 distinct CDR3 sequences, more than 40% of which appear only once. The sequenced sample consisted of blood. These receptors all come from a man in his sixties in good health.

This clonotype was seen only a few times. The rearrangement uses TRBV9 and TRBJ2-1, with 10 bases identical to TRBD2. The CDR3 contains 17 residues. V shed 0 bases and J 0 bases; nucleotides not matched to a gene: 3. Germline V gives CDR1 SGDLS, CDR2 YYNGEE. The CDR3, as DNA: TGTGCCAGCAGCGTAGGGGGGACTAGCGCCTCCTACAATGAGCAGTTCTTC. Translation: CASSVGGTSASYNEQFF.

The rearrangement joins TRBV18 to TRBJ2-7; no firm D call. The CDR3 spans 13 residues. V gave up 6 bases and J gave up 6 bases, with 15 bases separating them. Germline CDR1 reads KGHSH; CDR2 reads LQKENI. The chain's CDR3 is CASSDLVSAEQYF. In DNA, the CDR3 is TGTGCCAGCTCCGACTTAGTAAGCGCCGAGCAGTACTTC.

This chain uses TRBV12-5 with TRBJ1-5; TRBD1 might be the D (5 bases). This CDR3 has 17 amino acids. CDR1 LGHNT and CDR2 FRNRAP come from the germline V gene. Trimming cost V 0 bases and J 0 bases, with 12 bases left between them. CDR3: CASGLVQVGTSNQPQHF. As DNA, the CDR3 is TGTGCTAGTGGTTTGGTACAGGTTGGGACTAGCAATCAGCCCCAGCATTTT.

This rearrangement joins TRBV10-3 to TRBJ1-2, with TRBD1 identical over 9 bases. This CDR3 has 14 amino acids. Germline V lookup: CDR1 ENHRY, CDR2 SYGVKD. Unmatched junction bases numbered 8, after V lost 10 bases and J lost 2 bases. The CDR3 nucleotides are TGTGCCACACGACAGGGGGAAAAAAACTATGGCTACACCTTC. This encodes CATRQGEKNYGYTF.

This clonotype appeared a single time. The chain has TRBV10-3 and TRBJ2-7, with a tentative D call TRBD1 (6 bases). Trimming cost V 10 bases and J 1 base, with 11 bases left between them. This CDR3 has 12 amino acids. Looked up from germline, CDR1 is ENHRY and CDR2 is SYGVKD. CDR3 DNA sequence: TGTGCCACTCGGACAGCTTCCTACGAGCAGTACTTC. Amino acid sequence: CATRTASYEQYF.

This sequence joins TRBV9 and TRBJ2-1; the D gene is possibly TRBD2 (7 bases). This CDR3 has 15 amino acids. V was trimmed by 0 bases and J by 10 bases, leaving 17 bases between them. CDR1 and CDR2 from the germline V gene are SGDLS and YYNGEE. CDR3 DNA: TGTGCCAGCAGCGTAGCCACGAGGGGGGGAGGGGAGCAGTTCTTC. As protein: CASSVATRGGGEQFF.

The chain employs TRBV5-1 and TRBJ1-6; 8 bases are shared with TRBD1. Germline trimming cut 0 bases from V and 7 bases from J; bases unmatched to any gene: 3. Germline-derived CDR1 and CDR2 are SGHRS and YFSETQ. The CDR3 sequence is 15 residues long. CDR3 sequence reads: CASSLATGGNSPLHF. CDR3 nucleotides: TGCGCCAGCAGCTTGGCCACAGGGGGGAATTCACCCCTCCACTTT.

The chain links TRBV7-3 to TRBJ2-4; TRBD1 matches 7 bases. Matching the DNA end better, TRBJ2-7 makes the J call doubtful. The germline CDR1 and CDR2 sequences are SGHTA and FQGTGA. This CDR3 comprises 14 residues. The CDR3 reads CASSLRSGGSEQYF. DNA of the CDR3: TGTGCCAGCAGCTTAAGGTCAGGGGGAAGCGAGCAGTACTTC.

The V call is TRBV29-1, the J call TRBJ2-3; D may be TRBD2 (6 bases). The CDR3 runs to 13 residues. Looked up from germline, CDR1 is SQVTM and CDR2 is ANQGSEA. Between the trimmed V and J ends, which lost 4 bases and 8 bases, there was a span of 16 bases. CDR3 protein: CSVVLGGEGTQYF. CDR3 DNA sequence: TGCAGCGTTGTTTTGGGGGGAGAGGGTACGCAGTATTTT.

The chain has TRBV24-1 and TRBJ1-2; D gene unclear. CDR1 is KGHDR and CDR2 is SFDVKD in the germline V gene. The ends were cut back, 1 base at V and 2 bases at J, with 7 bases in the middle. The length of the CDR3 is 14 residues. CDR3 sequence: CATSDFDTNYGYTF. CDR3 nucleotides: TGTGCCACCAGTGATTTCGACACCAACTATGGCTACACCTTC.

V and J are TRBV5-1 and TRBJ2-7; D might be TRBD2 (6 bases). The CDR3 is made up of 18 amino acids. From germline, CDR1 is SGHRS and CDR2 YFSETQ. V lost 4 bases to trimming and J lost 0 bases, with 23 bases between them. CDR3 coding DNA: TGCGCCAGCAGCCCAACTGAAGGTCGGGAGCGAAGCTCCTACGAGCAGTACTTC. Its protein product is CASSPTEGRERSSYEQYF. The full variable domain, completed using reference TRBV5-1 and TRBJ2-7, is KAGVTQTPRYLIKTRGQQVTLSCSPISGHRSVSWYQQTPGQGLQFLFEYFSETQRNKGNFPGRFSGRQFSNSRSEMNVSTLELGDSALYLCASSPTEGRERSSYEQYFGPGTRLTVT.

V usage is TRBV29-1 and J usage is TRBJ1-1; TRBD1 is a possible D gene (6 bases). In germline, CDR1 is SQVTM, CDR2 ANQGSEA. V lost 4 bases and J 7 bases, leaving 13 bases between the germline ends. The CDR3 length is 12 residues. As DNA, the CDR3 is TGCAGCGTTGCAGGGACACGGGGTGAAGCTTTCTTT. Protein product: CSVAGTRGEAFF.

The chain carries TRBV20-1 and TRBJ1-2, with D possibly being TRBD1 (5 bases). The V gene lost 0 bases and the J gene lost 4 bases, with 12 bases spanning the gap. Germline CDR1 is DFQATT and CDR2 is SNEGSKA (reference sequence). This CDR3 spans 14 amino acids. The CDR3 protein is CSARETGGIYGYTF. As DNA, the CDR3 is TGCAGTGCTAGAGAAACGGGGGGAATCTATGGCTACACCTTC.

This chain joins TRBV5-5 and TRBJ2-5; 8 positions match TRBD1. The ends lost 2 bases at V and 1 base at J; junction bases unmatched: 4. In germline, CDR1 is SGHKS, CDR2 YYEKEE (reference sequence). This CDR3 contains 15 residues. The CDR3: CASSFDRGPQETQYF. The DNA for the CDR3 is TGTGCCAGCAGCTTCGACAGGGGACCCCAAGAGACCCAGTACTTC.

This chain joins TRBV7-2 and TRBJ2-4; 10 bases align to TRBD1. The tail of the sequence fits TRBJ2-5 better, so the J call may be wrong. Germline lookup yields CDR1 SGHTA and CDR2 FQGNSA. The CDR3 has 16 residues. CDR3 coding DNA: TGTGCCAGCAGCTTCCGACAGGGGGCAAGGGGGGAGACCCAGTACTTC. Translated: CASSFRQGARGETQYF.

There are a few counts of this clonotype. This chain links TRBV6-6 with TRBJ1-4, with TRBD1 matching 9 bases. There are 15 residues in the CDR3. From germline, CDR1 is MNHNY and CDR2 SVGAGI (reference sequence). After removal of 5 bases from V and 5 bases from J, the junction contained 6 bases not matched to a gene. The CDR3 protein is CASSTGQGGNEKLFF. The CDR3 region has the DNA TGTGCCAGCAGTACGGGACAGGGTGGGAATGAAAAACTGTTTTTT.

The gene calls are TRBV7-9 and TRBJ2-5; no definite D call. Germline V gene lookup returns CDR1 SEHNR and CDR2 FQNEAQ (reference sequence). Trimming took 3 bases from V and 4 from J, leaving 15 bases between them. This CDR3 contains 15 residues. CDR3 loop: CASSFMDPRIETQYF. CDR3 nucleotide sequence: TGTGCCAGCAGCTTTATGGACCCGCGTATAGAGACCCAGTACTTC.

This chain connects TRBV20-1 to TRBJ2-4; D not certain. The closer fit of TRBJ2-7 to the DNA end suggests the J call may be wrong. Germline V CDR1 and CDR2: DFQATT, SNEGSKA (reference sequence). The CDR3 runs to 13 residues. CDR3 sequence: CSAQKTASYEQYF. The DNA of the CDR3 is TGCAGTGCTCAAAAGACCGCCTCCTACGAGCAGTACTTC.

This rearrangement joins TRBV29-1 to TRBJ1-2; 9 bases map to TRBD1. The V gene end was trimmed by 5 bases and the J gene end by 0 bases; junction bases not matched to a gene: 7. Germline values: CDR1 SQVTM, CDR2 ANQGSEA. There are 15 residues in the CDR3. CDR3 amino acids: CSVTGGQLSNYGYTF. Written as DNA, the CDR3 is TGCAGCGTTACAGGGGGCCAACTTTCTAACTATGGCTACACCTTC.

Concerning this clonotype: Since a much larger clone is just one base distant, this may be a read error. The J gene is TRBJ2-5, the V gene TRBV11-2; D remains ambiguous. This CDR3 contains 14 residues. Per germline, CDR1 SGHAT and CDR2 FQNNGV. DNA for the CDR3: TGTGCCGGCAGCTTAGATTGGCACAGTTGGAACCAGTACTTC. Its protein product is CAGSLDWHSWNQYF.